This TCR beta chain comes out of a study of blood T cell repertoires in COVID-19. Study summary: Specimens from acute and convalescent COVID-19 originated in the United States, Italy and Spain. The analysed material was cDNA or gDNA that came from T cells, B-cell-depleted T cells, or PBMCs.

Authors' processing steps: Amplification with reference gene primers provided the estimates of nucleated cell counts. Clones were read by immunoSEQ multiplex PCR, and TCRdb kept only the in-frame ones, dropping some. The DNA was the basis for D and trimming; V, J and clone size are from that table. This table has approximately 260,000 clones, about 89% appearing once. The CDR3 spans 14 residues. Germline values: CDR1 LNHDA, CDR2 SQIVND (reference sequence). Between the trimmed V and J ends, which lost 5 bases and 6 bases, there was a span of 16 bases. The chain carries TRBV19 and TRBJ1-1, with D hard to call. The specimen was peripheral blood. The receptor comes from a man between 50 and 59 years old with acute or convalescent COVID-19. CDR3 in DNA: TGTGCCAGTAGTCCCCGCCCCAGGAAAGCTGAAGCTTTCTTT. Its protein product is CASSPRPRKAEAFF.